This TCR beta chain is from a study of blood T cells in healthy people across ages. Germline values: CDR1 SEHNR, CDR2 FQNEAQ (reference sequence). V gave up 6 bases and J gave up 7 bases, with 13 bases separating them. This CDR3 is built from 12 residues. A second PCR, run for about 6 to 12 cycles, used a sample-barcoded 5' primer plus a J-beta primer mix. Each CDR3 protein gets one entry after TCRdb re-called the 5' RACE reads with MiXCR. The repertoire holds more than 800,000 distinct CDR3 sequences, with more than 25% as singletons. The clonotype comes from a woman of 80 years or more in good health. The chain employs TRBV7-9 and TRBJ2-7, with D possibly called TRBD1 or TRBD2 (6 bases each). The specimen was blood. The CDR3 reads CASRRGVSEQYF. CDR3 coding DNA: TGTGCCAGCAGAAGGGGGGTGAGTGAGCAGTACTTC.